These 2 T cell receptor beta chains originate from one sample sequenced in a study of CD8+ T cells in alopecia areata. This sample's treatment: oral pan-JAK inhibitor, 5-10 mg twice daily. Extracted RNA was reverse transcribed into cDNA, the sequencing template. The protocol was immunoSEQ multiplex PCR, while the TCRdb copy is restricted to in-frame clones and leaves out a portion. Of 150,000 to 200,000 clones listed, around three fifths are singletons. The sequencing used CD4+ T cells sorted from blood, collected around week 50, from a patient treated with tofacitinib. These receptors came from a human donor with alopecia areata.

The genes are TRBV30 and TRBJ1-2, with a possible D match to TRBD1 (6 bases). The germline gives CDR1 GTSNPN, CDR2 SVGIG (reference sequence). V lost 1 base and J 0 bases, leaving 9 bases between the germline ends. The CDR3 has 14 residues. CDR3: CAWSGRQANYGYTF. CDR3 DNA sequence: TGTGCCTGGAGTGGTCGACAGGCTAACTATGGCTACACCTTC.

V is TRBV29-1 and J is TRBJ2-3; D is unclear. The CDR3 is 11 amino acids. Germline values: CDR1 SQVTM, CDR2 ANQGSEA. The DNA for the CDR3 is TGCAGGGCCGGTAGCACAGATACGCAGTATTTT. Amino acids: CRAGSTDTQYF.